The rows below give T cell receptor beta chains drawn from one sample of a study of shared clonotypes between healthy human individuals. Clones were sequenced by immunoSEQ multiplex PCR, and TCRdb holds only the in-frame ones, with some missing. The sample holds more than 2 million clones, about 95% seen once. Sequenced sample: naive CD4+ T cells sorted from blood. The source is a man aged 18 to 29 in good health. Each CDR3 is given with its conserved first and last residue. The D gene is left open where the match is weak. Size is omitted from some rows. Given values are once, few, many or a class for expanded clones.

clone_size	d_call	v_call	j_call	cdr3_nt	cdr3_aa
NA	TRBD2	TRBV6-5	TRBJ2-7	TGTGCCAGCAGTTACATGTCGGGGGGGCCCTACGAGCAGTACTTC	CASSYMSGGPYEQYF
once	TRBD1	TRBV5-1	TRBJ2-7	TGCGCCAGCAGCCAAGGGGGCAGGCCATACGAGCAGTACTTC	CASSQGGRPYEQYF
NA	NA	TRBV9	TRBJ1-1	TGTGCCAGCAGCCTTACATTGAACACTGAAGCTTTCTTT	CASSLTLNTEAFF
NA	TRBD2	TRBV7-8	TRBJ2-7	TGTGCCAGCAGCAGGGCGAGGGTGACTAGCGGGAGGAAGACGGGCGAGCAGTACTTC	CASSRARVTSGRKTGEQYF
NA	NA	TRBV6-4	TRBJ1-4	TGTGCCAGCAGTAGGGCGGGAGGTGAAAAACTGTTTTTT	CASSRAGGEKLFF
NA	NA	TRBV6-6	TRBJ2-2	TGTGCCAGCAGTTACGCGGGGGCAAGCGCCGGGGAGCTGTTTTTT	CASSYAGASAGELFF
NA	NA	TRBV5-1	TRBJ1-2	TGCGCCAGCAGCCCGGGGGTTGACAACTATGGCTACACCTTC	CASSPGVDNYGYTF
NA	TRBD1	TRBV5-4	TRBJ2-7	TGTGCCAGCAGCACACCGGGACAGGGCTACGAGCAGTACTTC	CASSTPGQGYEQYF
NA	NA	TRBV18	TRBJ1-1	TGTGCCAGCTCACCAAGTCAGGGGTACAACACTGAAGCTTTCTTT	CASSPSQGYNTEAFF
NA	NA	TRBV19	TRBJ2-3	TGTGCCAGTAAGGGTAGTATGGTTGCAGATACGCAGTATTTT	CASKGSMVADTQYF
NA	TRBD2	TRBV5-3	TRBJ2-3	TGTGCCAGAAGCTCGACAGCGGGGGCAGCAGATACGCAGTATTTT	CARSSTAGAADTQYF
NA	NA	TRBV20-1	TRBJ1-2	TGCAGTGCTCCGCACCGGACGGGCTACACCTTC	CSAPHRTGYTF
NA	NA	TRBV18	TRBJ2-7	TGTGCCAGCTCACCCCTAAGGACTGACGAGCAGTACTTC	CASSPLRTDEQYF
NA	NA	TRBV5-6	TRBJ1-2	TGTGCCAGCAGCGATCAAGCAGGGATTTCCTATGGCTACACCTTC	CASSDQAGISYGYTF
NA	TRBD2	TRBV11-2	TRBJ2-1	TGTGCCAGCAGCCCGACCGGGACTAGCGGGAGGAGCTCCTACAATGAGCAGTTCTTC	CASSPTGTSGRSSYNEQFF
NA	NA	TRBV4-2	TRBJ2-7	TGTGCCAGCAGCCAAGGGCCCGCAGCGGAGGCCTACGAGCAGTACTTC	CASSQGPAAEAYEQYF
NA	TRBD2	TRBV7-8	TRBJ2-1	TGTGCCAGCAGCTTGTGGACTAGCGGGAGGGCCAACAATGAGCAGTTCTTC	CASSLWTSGRANNEQFF
NA	NA	TRBV28	TRBJ1-2	TGTGCCAGCAGAAAAGGGACAAGTAACACCTTC	CASRKGTSNTF
NA	NA	TRBV7-9	TRBJ1-6	TGTGCCAGCAGCTTAGAGGCCTCACCCCTCCACTTT	CASSLEASPLHF
NA	NA	TRBV6-6	TRBJ2-2	TGTGCCAGCAGTACGAACAGGGACACCGGGGAGCTGTTTTTT	CASSTNRDTGELFF
once	NA	TRBV7-2	TRBJ2-5	TGTGCCAGCAGCTCATCAAGGGCGCAAGAGACCCAGTACTTC	CASSSSRAQETQYF
NA	NA	TRBV5-4	TRBJ1-2	TGTGCCAGCAGTGTGGGGCGGACGACTGGGCATGGCTACACCTTC	CASSVGRTTGHGYTF
NA	TRBD1	TRBV2	TRBJ2-1	TGTGCCAGCAGTGGACAGGGTGGTGAGCAGTTCTTC	CASSGQGGEQFF
NA	NA	TRBV6-5	TRBJ2-5	TGTGCCAGCAGTTACGGGGGTGGCAACCCGGCGGAGACCCAGTACTTC	CASSYGGGNPAETQYF
NA	NA	TRBV21-1	TRBJ2-7	TGTGCCAGCAGCGAAGACAGGGGCTCCTACGAGCAGTACTTC	CASSEDRGSYEQYF